These 26 T cell receptor beta chains came from one sample sequenced in a study of shared clonotypes between healthy human individuals. Assay: immunoSEQ multiplex PCR; the TCRdb copy retains only in-frame clones and omits some. This table has around 2.1 million clones, roughly 91% appearing once. CD45RO-negative CD8 cells positively selected for CCR7 made up the naive population, which excluded terminally differentiated effector memory CD45RA+ cells. The sequencing sample was made of naive CD8+ T cells from PBMCs. These receptors came from a man younger than 35 in good health. Some clones in this sample may be carry-over from other donors' samples.

The CDR3 spells CASSLVGYNPREQFF. The CDR3 coding sequence is TGTGCCAGCAGCTTGGTCGGGTACAACCCCCGCGAGCAGTTCTTC. This chain connects TRBV5-4 to TRBJ2-1; D remains unclear. The length of the CDR3 is 15 residues. V shed 0 bases and J shed 10 bases, with 17 bases lying between them. The V gene's germline CDR1 is SGHNT and CDR2 YYREEE (reference sequence).

This chain joins TRBV28 and TRBJ2-7, with D possibly being TRBD1 or TRBD2 (5 bases each). V was trimmed by 5 bases and J by 3 bases, leaving 11 bases between them. Germline V gives CDR1 MDHEN, CDR2 SYDVKM. The CDR3 is 13 amino acids. CDR3 nucleotide sequence: TGTGCCAGCAGTCCGATGAGGGGCTACGAGCAGTACTTC. Residues: CASSPMRGYEQYF.

The chain uses TRBV15 and TRBJ2-2; D perhaps matches TRBD2 (6 bases). In germline, CDR1 is LNHNV, CDR2 YYDKDF (reference sequence). With 8 bases removed from V and 7 bases from J, the gap between germline ends came to 17 bases. The CDR3 runs 14 residues. DNA for the CDR3: TGTGCCACCGCCAGTCGGGGGAATGGCGGGGAGCTGTTTTTT. Its translation: CATASRGNGGELFF.

This clone showed up just once. The chain recombines TRBV11-2 with TRBJ2-5; D may be TRBD1 (6 bases). The V and J ends lost 5 bases and 7 bases respectively, with 14 bases between them. Germline V lookup: CDR1 SGHAT, CDR2 FQNNGV. The CDR3 length is 13 residues. In DNA, the CDR3 is TGTGCCAGCAGCCCAACAGGGACCCCGACCCAGTACTTC. Amino acid sequence: CASSPTGTPTQYF.

This chain uses TRBV29-1 with TRBJ2-3, with D possibly TRBD2 on 5 matching bases. V was pared by 0 bases and J by 7 bases, with 11 bases between. Germline assignment: CDR1 SQVTM and CDR2 ANQGSEA. The CDR3 sequence is 13 residues long. The CDR3 nucleotides are TGCAGCGTTGAAGAAGGAGTCGGGAATACGCAGTATTTT. It encodes CSVEEGVGNTQYF.

J is TRBJ1-1 and V is TRBV19; D unresolved. Trimming stripped 7 bases from V and 7 bases from J, with 10 bases between. Per the germline V gene, CDR1 is LNHDA and CDR2 is SQIVND (reference sequence). This CDR3 is built from 11 residues. CDR3 coding DNA: TGTGCCAGTAAATACGCACGTGAAGCTTTCTTT. This codes for CASKYAREAFF.

This rearrangement joins TRBV29-1 to TRBJ2-3, with 12 bases that match TRBD2. V shed 7 bases and J 5 bases; nucleotides not matched to a gene: 7. Germline V gene lookup returns CDR1 SQVTM and CDR2 ANQGSEA. CDR3 length: 14 amino acids. Written as DNA, the CDR3 is TGCAGCGCCCCTAGCGGGAGGGCCAGAGATACGCAGTATTTT. It translates to CSAPSGRARDTQYF.

The V gene is TRBV6-5, the J gene TRBJ1-1; possibly TRBD1 for D (6 bases). The V and J ends lost 6 bases and 0 bases respectively, with 14 bases between them. The CDR3 has 15 residues. Germline CDR1 is MNHEY and CDR2 is SVGAGI. The CDR3 nucleotides are TGTGCCAGCAGCCTCAGGGGCCGGGTGAACACTGAAGCTTTCTTT. It codes for CASSLRGRVNTEAFF.

V usage is TRBV7-2 and J usage is TRBJ1-3; TRBD1 matches at 10 bases. This CDR3 region has 16 residues. Germline values: CDR1 SGHTA, CDR2 FQGNSA. Trimming removed 0 bases from V and 2 bases from J; junction bases left unmatched: 1. The CDR3 DNA sequence: TGTGCCAGCAGCTTAGCCGGACAGGGGGCTGGAAACACCATATATTTT. Amino acids: CASSLAGQGAGNTIYF.

This chain links TRBV7-9 with TRBJ1-5; 9 nucleotides align to TRBD1. The CDR3 runs to 16 residues. From germline, CDR1 is SEHNR and CDR2 FQNEAQ (reference sequence). V was clipped by 0 bases and J by 3 bases; unmatched bases: 3. CDR3 nucleotide sequence: TGTGCCAGCAGCTTAGCGGGACAGGGTCACAATCAGCCCCAGCATTTT. Its translation is CASSLAGQGHNQPQHF.

V is TRBV9 and J is TRBJ1-1; D is perhaps TRBD1 (5 bases). CDR1 and CDR2 (germline): SGDLS, YYNGEE. With 3 bases removed from V and 3 bases from J, the gap between germline ends came to 12 bases. This CDR3 spans 14 amino acids. In DNA form, the CDR3 reads TGTGCCAGCAGCGCGTCCGGGACGCACACTGAAGCTTTCTTT. Protein: CASSASGTHTEAFF.

V usage is TRBV2 and J usage is TRBJ1-2; D remains ambiguous. The CDR3 is 18 residues long. Germline V gene sequence: CDR1 SNHLY, CDR2 FYNNEI. Deletions cut 6 bases from V and 2 bases from J, with 25 bases between. CDR3 coding DNA: TGTGCCAGCAGAGGAACCCCCGAAATCGCAGTAGCAAACTATGGCTACACCTTC. Its translation is CASRGTPEIAVANYGYTF.

The chain recombines TRBV5-6 with TRBJ1-1, with 10 bases matching TRBD1. The germline V gene has CDR1 SGHDT and CDR2 YYEEEE. Trimming at V came to 4 bases and at J to 2 bases, leaving 11 bases not matched to a gene. The CDR3 length is 17 residues. CDR3 region: CASSGGQGVVKNTEAFF. The CDR3 DNA reads TGTGCCAGCAGCGGAGGACAGGGGGTGGTAAAAAACACTGAAGCTTTCTTT.

The chain recombines TRBV7-2 with TRBJ2-3; a possible D gene is TRBD1 (6 bases). The germline V gene encodes CDR1 SGHTA and CDR2 FQGNSA. The CDR3 loop spans 17 amino acids. V was cut by 5 bases and J by 3 bases, with 21 bases left in between. CDR3 sequence reads: CASSADYRELGTDTQYF. The DNA for the CDR3 is TGTGCCAGCAGCGCCGATTACAGGGAACTGGGTACAGATACGCAGTATTTT.

V is TRBV7-6 and J is TRBJ2-2; the D is unclear. CDR3 length: 13 residues. V was pared by 5 bases and J by 6 bases, with 10 bases between. CDR1 is SGHVS and CDR2 is FNYEAQ in the germline V gene. This CDR3 is CASSQQSPGELFF. CDR3 sequence (DNA): TGTGCCAGCAGCCAACAGAGCCCCGGGGAGCTGTTTTTT.

The rearrangement joins TRBV27 to TRBJ2-7, with TRBD2 matching 7 bases. CDR3 size: 15 residues. Looked up from germline, CDR1 is MNHEY and CDR2 is SMNVEV (reference sequence). V gave up 4 bases and J gave up 0 bases; unmatched junction bases: 6. The CDR3 DNA is TGTGCCAGCAGTTCCCGACCGGGGGGCTCCTACGAGCAGTACTTC. Its protein is CASSSRPGGSYEQYF.

This clone was picked up a small number of times. The chain is built from TRBV19 and TRBJ1-1; TRBD1 matches at 9 bases. CDR1 and CDR2 (germline): LNHDA, SQIVND (reference sequence). Trimming took 10 bases from V and 7 from J; bases not matched to a gene: 7. CDR3 size: 12 residues. Written as DNA, the CDR3 is TGTGCCACCCAGGGACAGGGCATTGAAGCTTTCTTT. Its translation is CATQGQGIEAFF.

The CDR3 loop is CASSGGVGYGSPLHF. CDR3 in DNA: TGTGCCAGCAGCGGCGGGGTCGGATACGGTTCACCCCTCCACTTT. The rearrangement links TRBV11-1 to TRBJ1-6; no reliable D call. CDR1 SGHAT and CDR2 FQDESV come from the germline V gene (reference sequence). CDR3 length equals 15 residues. V gave up 5 bases and J gave up 9 bases, with 17 bases separating them.

The chain links TRBV11-2 to TRBJ2-7, with 9 bases fitting TRBD2. The CDR3 is 15 residues long. With V trimmed by 1 base and J by 3 bases, 4 bases remained unmatched. Per the germline V gene, CDR1 is SGHAT and CDR2 is FQNNGV. The DNA for the CDR3 is TGTGCCAGCAGCTTAGGTGGCGGGAGGGGCTACGAGCAGTACTTC. This codes for CASSLGGGRGYEQYF.

The rearrangement links TRBV9 to TRBJ2-7; maybe TRBD1 (6 bases). The CDR3 loop spans 15 amino acids. CDR1 SGDLS and CDR2 YYNGEE come from the germline V gene. V dropped 3 bases and J dropped 3 bases, with 16 bases sitting between them. The CDR3, as DNA: TGTGCCAGCAGCGCAGGACAGTACCCAATCTACGAGCAGTACTTC. Its protein product is CASSAGQYPIYEQYF.

The V call is TRBV6-6, the J call TRBJ2-3; D gene uncertain. V was shortened by 0 bases and J by 4 bases, with 8 bases between the two germline ends. Germline-derived CDR1 and CDR2 are MNHNY and SVGAGI (reference sequence). The CDR3 is 14 amino acids. The DNA of the CDR3 is TGTGCCAGCAGTTACTCTCCCGTTCCAGATACGCAGTATTTT. Translating gives CASSYSPVPDTQYF.

Concerning this clone: In the same sample, other DNA sequences code for this CDR3. The chain couples TRBV29-1 to TRBJ1-2; 10 bases line up with TRBD1. The CDR3 has 13 amino acids. Germline V CDR1 and CDR2: SQVTM, ANQGSEA. Trimming removed 6 bases from V and 1 base from J; junction bases left unmatched: 2. CDR3 DNA: TGCAGCGTAGGGACAGGGGATAACTATGGCTACACCTTC. Translated, it gives CSVGTGDNYGYTF.

This chain joins TRBV28 and TRBJ2-5; no firm D call. The CDR3 spans 16 residues. V was clipped by 6 bases and J by 2 bases, with 19 bases between them. CDR1 and CDR2 (germline): MDHEN, SYDVKM. CDR3 sequence: CASSYRRVAEQETQYF. The CDR3 coding sequence is TGTGCCAGCAGCTACCGCCGAGTAGCAGAACAAGAGACCCAGTACTTC.

The gene calls are TRBV28 and TRBJ2-5, with 8 bases fitting TRBD1. Per the germline V gene, CDR1 is MDHEN and CDR2 is SYDVKM. V was pared by 8 bases and J by 4 bases, with 6 bases of the junction left unmatched. The CDR3 is 13 amino acids. As DNA, the CDR3 is TGTGCCAGCCGAGGACAGGGTGGAGAGACCCAGTACTTC. Translated, it gives CASRGQGGETQYF. Combining the CDR3 with reference TRBV28 and TRBJ2-5 gives the whole variable domain DVKVTQSSRYLVKRTGEKVFLECVQDMDHENMFWYRQDPGLGLRLIYFSYDVKMKEKGDIPEGYSVSREKKERFSLILESASTNQTSMYLCASRGQGGETQYFGPGTRLLVL.

The chain couples TRBV27 to TRBJ2-3; 7 nucleotides agree with TRBD1. The CDR3 loop spans 15 amino acids. The germline V gene encodes CDR1 MNHEY and CDR2 SMNVEV (reference sequence). The V and J ends lost 5 bases and 3 bases, in that order; junction bases with no gene match: 8. The CDR3 loop is CASSLTGPGTDTQYF. The CDR3 region has the DNA TGTGCCAGCAGTCTGACAGGGCCCGGGACAGATACGCAGTATTTT.

The V call is TRBV5-4, the J call TRBJ1-1; D is uncertain. Looked up from germline, CDR1 is SGHNT and CDR2 is YYREEE (reference sequence). There are 14 residues in the CDR3. The V end was cut by 0 bases, the J end by 1 base, with 7 bases between. CDR3 DNA sequence: TGTGCCAGCAGCTTGGGGGAAGGGAACACTGAAGCTTTCTTT. The encoded protein is CASSLGEGNTEAFF.